Given below is one TCR beta chain in context. The data were obtained in a study of CD8 T cells in Susac syndrome. Random hexamers were used to reverse transcribe an amount of roughly 0.5 to 1 ug RNA. Using its own MiXCR run on the immunoSEQ multiplex PCR reads, TCRdb lists one record per CDR3 protein. The sample has some 180,000 distinct CDR3 sequences; roughly 94% are singletons. V shed 10 bases, J shed 0 bases, and the junction held 11 bases outside the gene matches. The CDR3 consists of 15 residues. The receptor was derived from a human donor with Susac syndrome. V is TRBV12-3 or TRBV12-4 and J is TRBJ1-2; 7 positions match TRBD1. Specimen: CD4+ T cells from PBMCs. This CDR3 is CATNLDRNTNYGYTF. CDR3 in DNA: TGTGCCACAAACCTGGACAGGAATACTAACTATGGCTACACCTTC.